This TCR beta chain was sequenced during a study of blood T cell repertoires in COVID-19. Overall study context: T cells, B-cell-depleted T cells, or PBMCs supplied cDNA or gDNA.

Libraries were prepared by immunoSEQ multiplex PCR; TCRdb keeps only in-frame clonotypes and omits some of them. The top ten clones hold around 5.2% of a sample with approximately 190,000 clones, roughly 82% of them seen once. The participants were between about 18 and 90 years old and came from some 23 US areas. Germline CDR1 reads SGHTA; CDR2 reads FQGNSA. V was clipped by 3 bases and J by 3 bases, with 11 bases between them. The CDR3 totals 15 residues. The receptor was isolated from a woman aged 55-69 years with acute COVID-19. The sequencing input was PBMCs or T cells enriched from blood (not recorded which). The chain is built from TRBV7-2 and TRBJ1-4; D may be TRBD1 (5 bases). The CDR3 bases are TGTGCCAGCAGCTTCGCGGGGGGTTCTAATGAAAAACTGTTTTTT. Its protein is CASSFAGGSNEKLFF.